This T cell receptor (beta chain) was sequenced for a study of shared clonotypes between healthy human individuals. The study, taken as a whole, reports: Rarefaction revealed incomplete sorted-subset sequencing despite large depth. There were few donors, and this limited the genetic and exposure-history diversity represented.

Division of CD4+ cells produced a CD45RA+ naive subset and a CD45RA-negative memory subset. With regard to this clone: The antigen remains undetermined.

In germline, CDR1 is MDHEN, CDR2 SYDVKM. V was clipped by 6 bases and J by 1 base, with 13 bases between them. This CDR3 comprises 14 residues. Splitting of each subset's genomic DNA was done evenly across several immunoSEQ plates. Only in-frame clones appear in the TCRdb table, and some are missing; sequencing was by immunoSEQ multiplex PCR. The sample has hundreds of thousands of clones, around 78% seen once. The sequencing input was memory CD4+ T cells sorted from blood. This sample's subset: CD45RA-negative fraction. The TCR originated in a woman under 40 in good health. The chain has TRBV28 and TRBJ2-7; D possibly corresponds to TRBD2 (6 bases). This chain's CDR3 is CASRPRLDSYEQYF. The CDR3, as DNA: TGTGCCAGCAGGCCCAGACTAGATTCCTACGAGCAGTACTTC.